This T cell receptor beta chain appears in the sequencing data of a study of blood T cell repertoires in COVID-19 (TCRdb year 2020). Study-wide context: Samples from collaborators originated in the United States, Italy and Spain and spanned both the acute and convalescent phases of COVID-19. The dataset comprised deeply sampled blood TCRbeta repertoires from subjects exposed to, actively infected with, or recovered from COVID-19. Where available, HLA class I and class II types were obtained from metadata supplied by the sample provider rather than from assay-based typing. The samples were drawn from the first 160 participants of the ongoing ImmuneRACE study and from over 950 subjects provided by 6 global collaborators. The repertoires were released in a freely available public database intended as a resource for research on the immune response to SARS-CoV-2. Sample metadata almost always included a de-identified subject ID, COVID-19 status, age in years and sex. The material from the prospective study consisted of cDNA or gDNA derived from T cells, B-cell-depleted T cells, or PBMCs. The study at large found these results: The quantity of clinical and demographic metadata differed by source and by participant and was supplied without curation.

To note about this clone: This clone's antigen is unknown. No clone much larger than this one lies a single base away; base qualities are absent.

The collaborating institutions used their own protocols to collect whole blood in K2EDTA tubes. For TCRbeta analysis, collaborators shipped samples in one of three forms: frozen whole blood, isolated PBMCs, or DNA extracted from either of those sample types. The immunoSEQ Assay, a bias-controlled multiplex PCR, was used to amplify TCRbeta CDR3 regions from genomic DNA. From the authors' description of their analysis: The number of nucleated cells in each sample was estimated from the amplification of reference gene primers within the assay. Sequence reads were collapsed and filtered to measure the absolute abundance of every unique TCRbeta CDR3 rearrangement. For each sample, productive Simpson clonality was calculated as the square root of Simpson's diversity index over productive rearrangements. Not all clones reach the TCRdb copy of this immuneACCESS table, which keeps in-frame sequences only. Checked studies attribute under half of the gap to unresolved V genes and leave the rest unexplained. The DNA gave D and trimming, while V, J and clone size come from that table. The sample profile shows 150,000 to 200,000 clones; approximately 87% of them were found once. The top ten hold 0.75% to 0.9% of the sample.

The clonotype was recovered from a woman in her sixties or seventies with acute or convalescent COVID-19. What was sequenced was peripheral blood.

The CDR3 loop reads CASSPTGFSYEQYF. The DNA is as follows: TGTGCCAGCAGCCCGACAGGCTTCTCCTACGAGCAGTACTTC. The chain employs TRBV14 and TRBJ2-7; TRBD1 is a possible D gene, resting on 6 matching bases. There are 14 amino acids in the CDR3, from cysteine to phenylalanine inclusive. The DNA shown is the 42-base CDR3, in frame from base 1. Taken from the germline V gene, the CDR1 and CDR2 loops are SGHDN and FVKESK. V is cut by 4 bases and J by 0 bases, and the space between the germline ends is 10 bases.